The 27 T cell receptor beta chains in this list originate from one sample, sequenced in a study of blood T cells in healthy people across ages. Sample-barcoded 5' priming and a J-beta primer mix drove a second PCR of 7 to 11 cycles. TCRdb re-called the 5' RACE reads with MiXCR, one entry per CDR3 protein. The data show some 900,000 distinct CDR3 sequences, roughly 48% seen once. Source material: blood. The receptors stem from a man aged 30 to 45 in good health.

This rearrangement joins TRBV24-1 to TRBJ1-4, with D tentatively TRBD1 (6 bases). Germline CDR1 KGHDR, CDR2 SFDVKD. The CDR3 totals 15 residues. With 4 bases removed from V and 8 bases from J, the gap between germline ends came to 16 bases. The CDR3 coding sequence is TGTGCCACCAGTGACCCCACTCTACAGGGCGAAAAACTGTTTTTT. Its translation is CATSDPTLQGEKLFF.

This clonotype was counted many times. This chain joins TRBV29-1 and TRBJ1-2; a possible D gene is TRBD1 (6 bases). Trimming removed 6 bases from V and 10 bases from J, with 24 bases in between. Per germline, CDR1 SQVTM and CDR2 ANQGSEA. This CDR3 is built from 14 residues. CDR3 in DNA: TGCAGCGTCGCCGTATCGTCAATACAGGGTCTCTACACCTTC. Translating it yields CSVAVSSIQGLYTF.

This clonotype was detected a few times. V is TRBV5-1 and J is TRBJ2-4; a weak D match, TRBD2 (5 bases). With 10 bases removed from V and 7 bases from J, the gap between germline ends came to 15 bases. The CDR3 totals 12 residues. Looked up from germline, CDR1 is SGHRS and CDR2 is YFSETQ. The CDR3 region has the DNA TGCGCCCGGACCTCCGGCGGGAACATTCAGTACTTC. It encodes CARTSGGNIQYF.

This clonotype was found many times. The chain employs TRBV27 and TRBJ2-7; no clear D gene. The CDR3 spans 13 residues. The germline V and J ends were trimmed by 2 bases and 3 bases, with 8 bases remaining between them. The V gene's germline CDR1 is MNHEY and CDR2 SMNVEV (reference sequence). CDR3 nucleotides: TGTGCCAGCAGTTTAAATCGCCTCTACGAGCAGTACTTC. Encoded protein: CASSLNRLYEQYF.

In its sample, this clonotype was seen a few times. The chain uses TRBV3-1 and TRBJ2-4, with D perhaps TRBD1 (7 bases). Near its end, the DNA agrees better with TRBJ2-7, so the J call may be wrong. The V gene's germline CDR1 is LGHDT and CDR2 YNNKEL (reference sequence). This CDR3 has 15 amino acids. CDR3 sequence (DNA): TGTGCCAGCAGCCCGGAGGGGGCGGTCCGTAACGAGCAGTACTTC. Translating it yields CASSPEGAVRNEQYF.

The V and J genes are TRBV4-1 and TRBJ2-7, with D unresolved. V lost 0 bases and J 2 bases, leaving 11 bases between the germline ends. CDR1 and CDR2 from the germline V gene are MGHRA and YSYEKL. There are 15 residues in the CDR3. CDR3 sequence reads: CASSQDLAGPYEQYF. The CDR3 coding sequence is TGCGCCAGCAGCCAAGATCTGGCTGGGCCCTACGAGCAGTACTTC.

V usage is TRBV2 and J usage is TRBJ1-2, with no clear D. Germline V lookup: CDR1 SNHLY, CDR2 FYNNEI. Between the trimmed V and J ends, which lost 1 base and 0 bases, there was a span of 3 bases. The CDR3 runs 13 residues. CDR3 residues: CASSEETNYGYTF. The DNA for the CDR3 is TGTGCCAGCAGTGAAGAAACTAACTATGGCTACACCTTC.

In this sample, this clonotype turned up a few times. The V call is TRBV12-3 or TRBV12-4, the J call TRBJ1-1, with 7 bases lining up with TRBD1. V was clipped by 3 bases and J by 7 bases; unmatched bases: 11. CDR3 length: 15 residues. The CDR3: CASSFSAGGGSEAFF. The CDR3 DNA is TGTGCCAGCAGTTTTTCGGCAGGGGGGGGTAGTGAAGCTTTCTTT.

The V gene is TRBV30, the J gene TRBJ2-3; the match to TRBD2 covers 7 bases. Germline CDR1 and CDR2: GTSNPN and SVGIG (reference sequence). There are 12 residues in the CDR3. The V segment lost 4 bases and the J segment 4 bases; nucleotides outside the gene matches: 2. CDR3 DNA: TGTGCCTGGACTAGCGGCGCAGATACGCAGTATTTT. Translating gives CAWTSGADTQYF.

V and J are TRBV29-1 and TRBJ2-7; TRBD2 matches at 7 bases. Losses at the gene ends were 7 bases for V and 0 bases for J; bases not matched to a gene: 6. This CDR3 contains 13 residues. The germline V gene has CDR1 SQVTM and CDR2 ANQGSEA. CDR3 in DNA: TGCAGCGCGGGGGGACGGAGCTCCTACGAGCAGTACTTC. It yields the protein CSAGGRSSYEQYF.

The V and J genes are TRBV6-1 and TRBJ2-3; D ambiguous. V shed 2 bases and J shed 1 base, with 10 bases lying between them. Germline assignment: CDR1 MNHNS and CDR2 SASEGT. This CDR3 contains 15 residues. CDR3 nucleotide sequence: TGTGCCAGCAGTGAACCCGGACGAGGCACAGATACGCAGTATTTT. Translation: CASSEPGRGTDTQYF.

Only a few counts were recorded for this clonotype. This rearrangement joins TRBV4-2 to TRBJ2-1; 8 bases fit TRBD2. Germline V lookup: CDR1 LGHNA, CDR2 YNFKEQ. V trimming: 0 bases; J trimming: 3 bases; junction bases outside the gene matches: 7. The CDR3 is 17 residues long. The CDR3 DNA is TGTGCCAGCAGCCAAGATATTGCTAGCGGGTTCTACAATGAGCAGTTCTTC. It yields the protein CASSQDIASGFYNEQFF.

This clonotype came up many times. The rearrangement links TRBV6-5 to TRBJ2-1; weak D call: TRBD1 (5 bases). The V end lost 2 bases, the J end lost 9 bases, and 14 bases lay between the germline ends. This CDR3 is 14 amino acids long. Germline CDR1 and CDR2: MNHEY and SVGAGI. The CDR3 bases are TGTGCCAGCAGTTACGGTGGGGCCACGGGTGAGCAGTTCTTC. Amino acid sequence: CASSYGGATGEQFF.

This clonotype has more than one count but fewer than ten. CDR3 region: CASSLSELWSYTF. As DNA, the CDR3 is TGTGCCAGCAGTTTGTCAGAACTATGGAGCTACACCTTC. This rearrangement joins TRBV28 to TRBJ1-2; D is uncertain. CDR1 and CDR2 from the germline V gene are MDHEN and SYDVKM. The CDR3 runs 13 residues. V was trimmed by 3 bases and J by 9 bases, leaving 14 bases between them.

This clonotype has more than one count but fewer than ten. The chain has TRBV6-2 or TRBV6-3 and TRBJ2-3, with D uncertain. V lost 2 bases and J 8 bases, leaving 11 bases between the germline ends. Germline V gives CDR1 MNHEY, CDR2 SVGEGT. The CDR3 covers 13 residues. The CDR3 spells CASSYSAPGTQYF. In DNA form, the CDR3 reads TGTGCCAGCAGTTACAGCGCCCCCGGTACGCAGTATTTT.

The rearrangement links TRBV2 to TRBJ2-4; 10 bases align to TRBD2. The DNA end is more similar to TRBJ2-5, so the J call may be wrong. The CDR3 extends over 16 amino acids. CDR1 and CDR2 from the germline V gene are SNHLY and FYNNEI. The CDR3, as DNA: TGTGCCAGCAGTGAAAATCCAGCGGGGGGGCTTGAGACCCAGTACTTC. Amino acid sequence: CASSENPAGGLETQYF.

In its sample, this clonotype was seen a few times. This chain joins TRBV29-1 and TRBJ2-7, with 9 bases aligning to TRBD2. Germline V gene lookup returns CDR1 SQVTM and CDR2 ANQGSEA. CDR3 length: 13 amino acids. J gave up 2 bases and V 4 bases, and 3 bases lay outside the gene matches. The CDR3 sequence is CSVASGEPYEQYF. The CDR3 nucleotides read TGCAGCGTTGCTAGCGGGGAGCCCTACGAGCAGTACTTC.

The V gene is TRBV20-1, the J gene TRBJ2-5; tentatively, D is TRBD1 (5 bases). Germline V gives CDR1 DFQATT, CDR2 SNEGSKA (reference sequence). This CDR3 has 15 residues. Deletions cut 0 bases from V and 7 bases from J, with 18 bases between. The CDR3 region has the DNA TGCAGTGCTAGAGATCTACCACCGCCTCAGGGGACCCAGTACTTC. Amino acid sequence: CSARDLPPPQGTQYF.

The chain joins TRBV4-1 to TRBJ2-2; the D is unclear. V gave up 1 base and J gave up 3 bases, with 6 bases separating them. Per germline, CDR1 MGHRA and CDR2 YSYEKL. The CDR3 sequence is 14 residues long. The CDR3 nucleotides read TGCGCCAGCAGCCAAGGGCAAGACACCGGGGAGCTGTTTTTT. This sequence encodes CASSQGQDTGELFF.

V is TRBV7-9 and J is TRBJ1-2; no clear D. CDR1 and CDR2 (germline): SEHNR, FQNEAQ (reference sequence). Trimming took 0 bases from V and 4 from J, leaving 9 bases between them. This CDR3 spans 14 amino acids. The CDR3 DNA follows: TGTGCCAGCAGCTTAGCGCCGGTGGCCTATGGCTACACCTTC. This sequence encodes CASSLAPVAYGYTF.

There are a few counts of this clonotype. As DNA, the CDR3 is TGTGCCAGCAGGCCAGCCGGGGGAATCACAGATACGCAGTATTTT. Residues: CASRPAGGITDTQYF. V usage is TRBV7-2 and J usage is TRBJ2-3, with a tentative D call TRBD2 (6 bases). This CDR3 is built from 15 residues. Germline assignment: CDR1 SGHTA and CDR2 FQGNSA. Trimming pared 6 bases from V and 2 bases from J, leaving 15 bases between.

A few counts support this clonotype. The chain links TRBV11-1 to TRBJ2-1; D uncertain. V lost 2 bases, J lost 6 bases, and 14 bases lay in between. Germline CDR1 is SGHAT and CDR2 is FQDESV (reference sequence). This CDR3 has 15 residues. The CDR3 protein is CASSLSESAFNEQFF. In DNA form, the CDR3 reads TGTGCCAGCAGCTTATCGGAGTCGGCGTTCAATGAGCAGTTCTTC.

This clonotype was found many times. The rearrangement uses TRBV24-1 and TRBJ2-7; 8 nucleotides line up with TRBD1. Germline CDR1 and CDR2: KGHDR and SFDVKD. The CDR3 totals 14 residues. V dropped 4 bases and J dropped 4; count of bases not matched to a gene: 5. The CDR3 loop is CATSDLRTGYEQYF. The DNA for the CDR3 is TGTGCCACCAGTGACCTAAGGACAGGGTACGAGCAGTACTTC.

In this sample, this clonotype turned up a few times. V usage is TRBV28 and J usage is TRBJ2-4; D possibly corresponds to TRBD1 (6 bases). CDR3 length: 19 amino acids. Per the germline V gene, CDR1 is MDHEN and CDR2 is SYDVKM. The V gene lost 2 bases and the J gene lost 0 bases, with 20 bases spanning the gap. The CDR3 bases are TGTGCCAGCAGTTTACCCGTAACGGACAGAGACCTAGCCAAAAACATTCAGTACTTC. It is translated as CASSLPVTDRDLAKNIQYF.

The CDR3 sequence: CASTGGAGAKNIQYF. Here the CDR3 DNA reads TGTGCCAGCACGGGGGGGGCGGGGGCCAAAAACATTCAGTACTTC. V usage is TRBV28 and J usage is TRBJ2-7; TRBD2 matches at 8 bases. The assigned J gene may be wrong: the sequence end matches TRBJ2-4 better. Germline values: CDR1 MDHEN, CDR2 SYDVKM. This CDR3 has 15 residues.

V and J are TRBV20-1 and TRBJ2-1; D not resolved. The length of the CDR3 is 15 residues. Trimming shortened V by 4 bases and J by 3 bases, and 16 bases separated the two germline ends. Germline CDR1 is DFQATT and CDR2 is SNEGSKA (reference sequence). The CDR3 region is CSATQPGFLYNEQFF. CDR3 coding DNA: TGCAGTGCTACTCAGCCGGGCTTCCTCTACAATGAGCAGTTCTTC.

J is TRBJ2-4 and V is TRBV20-1; D unclear. The CDR3 is made up of 15 amino acids. V gave up 0 bases and J gave up 13 bases, with 22 bases separating them. Germline assignment: CDR1 DFQATT and CDR2 SNEGSKA (reference sequence). DNA for the CDR3: TGCAGTGCTAGAGATGTCCAGACACCCTACAATGAGCAGTACTTC. Its translation: CSARDVQTPYNEQYF.